This is a list of T cell receptor beta chains from one sample in a study of identical twins. TCRdb recomputed calls from the 5' RACE reads with MiXCR, one row per CDR3 protein. The top ten clones hold roughly 0.4% of a sample with around 490,000 distinct CDR3 sequences, about 15% of them seen once. These data were likewise used in another study, on yellow fever vaccine responses in identical twins.

Sequenced: CD4+ T cells sorted from blood. These receptors all come from a woman younger than 35 in good health. CDR3s include the opening cysteine and the closing phenylalanine or tryptophan. D genes are given only for firm matches. Size tells how often a clone was seen (once, few, many) or the class of an expanded clone, and some rows leave it out.

D gene,clone size,J gene,V gene,CDR3 protein,CDR3 DNA
TRBD2,few,TRBJ2-1,TRBV4-1,CASSQDPRGGGGEQFF,TGCGCCAGCAGCCAAGATCCTCGTGGCGGGGGTGGTGAGCAGTTCTTC
-,few,TRBJ1-4,TRBV5-1,CASSSQPWGGQNEKLFF,TGCGCCAGCAGTTCCCAACCTTGGGGAGGGCAGAATGAAAAACTGTTTTTT
-,many,TRBJ1-2,TRBV7-2,CASSSGLAGYTF,TGTGCCAGCAGCTCCGGGCTAGCTGGCTACACCTTC
TRBD2,few,TRBJ2-7,TRBV10-2,CASSILAGPSYEQYF,TGCGCCAGCAGTATTCTAGCGGGGCCCTCCTACGAGCAGTACTTC
TRBD1,-,TRBJ1-3,TRBV5-1,CASSRGQGAGNTIYF,TGCGCCAGCAGCAGGGGACAGGGAGCTGGAAACACCATATATTTT
TRBD2,-,TRBJ2-7,TRBV12-3/TRBV12-4,CASSPRLAVLSYEQYF,TGTGCCAGCAGTCCCCGACTAGCGGTCCTCTCCTACGAGCAGTACTTC
TRBD1,few,TRBJ2-7,TRBV12-3/TRBV12-4,CASSPDDRGGYEQYF,TGTGCCAGCAGTCCCGATGACAGGGGCGGCTACGAGCAGTACTTC
-,-,TRBJ2-3,TRBV12-3/TRBV12-4,CASSLARLVGDTQYF,TGTGCCAGCAGTTTAGCGCGACTAGTTGGAGATACGCAGTATTTT
-,-,TRBJ1-2,TRBV5-1,CASSDTSRNYGYTF,TGCGCCAGCAGTGACACTTCACGTAACTATGGCTACACCTTC
-,few,TRBJ2-5,TRBV6-1,CASSQIQGRETQYF,TGTGCCAGCAGTCAAATACAGGGTCGAGAGACCCAGTACTTC
TRBD1,-,TRBJ1-6,TRBV27,CASSLGWGQSVSPLHF,TGTGCCAGCAGTTTAGGGTGGGGACAGTCCGTGTCACCCCTCCACTTT
TRBD2,-,TRBJ2-1,TRBV10-2,CASTEHASGYNEQFF,TGCGCCAGCACCGAGCATGCTAGCGGTTACAATGAGCAGTTCTTC
TRBD1,-,TRBJ1-2,TRBV3-1,CASSQPTGGRANYGYTF,TGTGCCAGCAGCCAACCGACAGGGGGTAGAGCTAACTATGGCTACACCTTC
-,-,TRBJ2-3,TRBV3-1,CASSQDHGVWNTQYF,TGTGCCAGCAGCCAAGATCATGGAGTATGGAATACGCAGTATTTT
-,many,TRBJ1-1,TRBV6-1,CASRQTNSGNTEAFF,TGTGCCAGCAGACAGACCAACTCTGGGAACACTGAAGCTTTCTTT
-,few,TRBJ2-2,TRBV7-7,CASSIRQAANTGELFF,TGTGCCAGCAGCATAAGACAGGCCGCGAACACCGGGGAGCTGTTTTTT
-,few,TRBJ1-1,TRBV6-6,CASRDGVNTEAFF,TGTGCCAGCAGGGACGGAGTGAACACTGAAGCTTTCTTT
-,-,TRBJ1-6,TRBV27,CASRLRASKGSPLHF,TGTGCCAGCAGACTTCGGGCCTCGAAAGGTTCACCCCTCCACTTT
TRBD1,-,TRBJ2-5,TRBV28,CASSRQGPQYF,TGTGCCAGCAGCCGACAGGGCCCCCAGTACTTC
-,few,TRBJ2-2,TRBV2,CASSGDGNTGELFF,TGTGCCAGCAGTGGGGACGGAAACACCGGGGAGCTGTTTTTT
-,-,TRBJ2-5,TRBV6-5,CASSSPRETSRETQYF,TGTGCCAGCAGTTCCCCCCGGGAAACCTCTAGGGAGACCCAGTACTTC
-,few,TRBJ2-2,TRBV5-1,CASSFDATGELFF,TGCGCCAGCAGCTTTGACGCTACCGGGGAGCTGTTTTTT
-,-,TRBJ1-5,TRBV10-3,CAISESRGNNQPQHF,TGTGCCATCAGTGAGTCGCGCGGAAACAATCAGCCCCAGCATTTT
TRBD2,-,TRBJ2-1,TRBV11-1,CASSPSGRRDEQFF,TGTGCCAGCAGCCCAAGCGGGAGAAGAGATGAGCAGTTCTTC
-,many,TRBJ1-1,TRBV12-3/TRBV12-4,CASSFRVNTEAFF,TGTGCCAGCAGTTTCAGGGTGAACACTGAAGCTTTCTTT
-,-,TRBJ2-2,TRBV28,CASSGFRAGELFF,TGTGCCAGCTCCGGGTTTCGGGCCGGGGAGCTGTTTTTT
-,-,TRBJ1-1,TRBV9,CASSVLGSTEAFF,TGTGCCAGCAGCGTACTGGGAAGCACTGAAGCTTTCTTT
-,-,TRBJ2-1,TRBV3-1,CASSQGLEAYNEQFF,TGTGCCAGCAGCCAAGGACTAGAAGCCTACAATGAGCAGTTCTTC